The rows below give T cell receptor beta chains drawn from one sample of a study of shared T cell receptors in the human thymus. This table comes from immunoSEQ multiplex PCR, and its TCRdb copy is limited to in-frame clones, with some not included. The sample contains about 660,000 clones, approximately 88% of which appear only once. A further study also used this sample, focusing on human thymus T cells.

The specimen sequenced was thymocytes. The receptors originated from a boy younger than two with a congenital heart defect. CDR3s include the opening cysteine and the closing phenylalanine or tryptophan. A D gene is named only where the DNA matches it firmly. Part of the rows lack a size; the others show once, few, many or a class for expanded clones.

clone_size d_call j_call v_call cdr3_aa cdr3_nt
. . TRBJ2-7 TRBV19 CASSSGSPYEQYF TGTGCCAGTTCGAGCGGGTCGCCCTACGAGCAGTACTTC
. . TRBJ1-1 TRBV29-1 CSDGGGGSPLQEAFF TGCAGCGACGGCGGGGGGGGGTCACCACTTCAGGAAGCTTTCTTT
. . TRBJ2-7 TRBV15 CATAGGFLTYEQYF TGTGCCACCGCTGGAGGCTTTCTCACCTACGAGCAGTACTTC
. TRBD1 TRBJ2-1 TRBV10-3 CAISGTGTSSNEQFF TGTGCCATCAGCGGGACAGGGACTTCCTCTAATGAGCAGTTCTTC
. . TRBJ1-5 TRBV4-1 CASSQEEGHQPQHF TGCGCCAGCAGCCAAGAGGAGGGGCACCAGCCCCAGCATTTT
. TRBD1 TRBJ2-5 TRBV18 CASSPLGAESPGTGLEGRETQYF TGTGCCAGCTCACCCCTGGGGGCCGAAAGTCCCGGGACAGGTTTGGAGGGCCGAGAGACCCAGTACTTC
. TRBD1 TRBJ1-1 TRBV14 CASSRDRVEAYSTEAFF TGTGCCAGCAGCCGAGACAGGGTCGAGGCCTACAGTACTGAAGCTTTCTTT
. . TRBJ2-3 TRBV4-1 CASSQLPGRVGLGTQYF TGCGCCAGCAGCCAACTCCCCGGGAGAGTGGGACTGGGTACGCAGTATTTT
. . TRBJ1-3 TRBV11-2 CASSPRTDPSSGNTIYF TGTGCCAGCAGCCCACGGACAGATCCTAGCTCTGGAAACACCATATATTTT
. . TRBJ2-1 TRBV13 CASSPPSSDEQFF TGTGCCAGCAGCCCACCTAGTTCGGATGAGCAGTTCTTC
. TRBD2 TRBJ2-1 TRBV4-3 CASSQDRSTLAGGAYNEQFF TGCGCCAGCAGCCAAGATAGGAGTACCTTAGCGGGAGGGGCCTACAATGAGCAGTTCTTC
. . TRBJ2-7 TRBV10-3 CAISEGVFPREQYF TGTGCCATCAGTGAGGGAGTCTTCCCTCGGGAGCAGTACTTC
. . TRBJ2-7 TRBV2 CARGGYGNEQYF TGTGCCAGAGGAGGGTATGGGAACGAGCAGTACTTC
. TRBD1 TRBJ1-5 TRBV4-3 CASSQKGYRQGGNQPQHF TGCGCCAGCAGCCAAAAAGGATACAGACAGGGAGGAAATCAGCCCCAGCATTTT
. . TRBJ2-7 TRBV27 CASSLSESYEQYF TGTGCCAGCAGTTTATCCGAGTCCTACGAGCAGTACTTC
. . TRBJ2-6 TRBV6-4 CANSSSGANVLTF TGTGCAAACAGCTCCTCTGGGGCCAACGTCCTGACTTTC
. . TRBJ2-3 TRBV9 CASSVGETDTQYF TGTGCCAGCAGCGTAGGGGAGACAGATACGCAGTATTTT
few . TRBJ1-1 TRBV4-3 CASSQDGGRENTEAFF TGCGCCAGCAGCCAAGATGGGGGCAGAGAGAACACTGAAGCTTTCTTT
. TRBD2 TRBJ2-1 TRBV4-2 CASSQKEREGRVRINYEQFF TGTGCCAGCAGCCAAAAGGAGCGGGAGGGCAGAGTTCGCATTAACTATGAGCAGTTCTTC
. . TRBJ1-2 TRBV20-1 CSARVTGGYTF TGCAGTGCTAGAGTCACGGGTGGCTACACCTTC
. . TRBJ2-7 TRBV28 CASRQKQRSSYEQYF TGTGCCAGCAGGCAGAAGCAGAGGAGCTCCTACGAGCAGTACTTC
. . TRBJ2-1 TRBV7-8 CASSAGEDYPGYNEQFF TGTGCCAGCAGCGCTGGGGAGGACTACCCGGGGTACAATGAGCAGTTCTTC
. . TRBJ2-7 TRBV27 CASKAIRGYEQYF TGTGCCAGCAAGGCCATTAGGGGTTACGAGCAGTACTTC
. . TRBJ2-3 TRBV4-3 CASSQSLGDTDTQYF TGCGCCAGCAGCCAGTCGCTAGGTGATACAGATACGCAGTATTTT
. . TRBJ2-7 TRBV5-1 CASSLELVPAGASSYEQYF TGCGCCAGCAGCTTGGAGTTGGTCCCGGCAGGGGCCAGCTCCTACGAGCAGTACTTC
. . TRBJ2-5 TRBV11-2 CASSPRTQETQYF TGTGCCAGCAGCCCGCGTACTCAAGAGACCCAGTACTTC
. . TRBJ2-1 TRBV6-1 CASTDTHNEQFF TGTGCCAGCACTGACACACACAATGAGCAGTTCTTC
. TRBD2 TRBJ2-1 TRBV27 CASSFSGRPLNEQFF TGTGCCAGCAGTTTTAGCGGGAGGCCTCTCAATGAGCAGTTCTTC
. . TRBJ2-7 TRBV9 CASSAKTGGQYF TGTGCCAGCAGCGCAAAGACGGGTGGGCAGTACTTC
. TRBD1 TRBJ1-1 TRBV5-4 CASSLRQGNTEAFF TGTGCCAGCAGTCTTCGACAGGGCAACACTGAAGCTTTCTTT
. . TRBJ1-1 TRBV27 CASSLSGGVDTEAFF TGTGCCAGCAGTTTATCGGGAGGGGTGGACACTGAAGCTTTCTTT
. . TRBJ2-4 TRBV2 CASSGPGRDIQYF TGTGCCAGCAGTGGCCCAGGGCGTGACATTCAGTACTTC
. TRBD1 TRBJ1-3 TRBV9 CASSVGAGDRGRGNTIYF TGTGCCAGCAGCGTAGGGGCGGGGGACAGGGGACGTGGAAACACCATATATTTT
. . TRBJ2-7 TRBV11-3 CASSSTGAHYEQYF TGTGCCAGCAGCTCTACAGGAGCTCACTACGAGCAGTACTTC
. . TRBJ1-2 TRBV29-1 CSVERPRAPNYGYTF TGCAGCGTTGAAAGGCCCAGGGCCCCTAACTATGGCTACACCTTC
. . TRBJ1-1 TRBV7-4 CASSFPGDTEAFF TGTGCCAGCAGCTTCCCCGGGGACACTGAAGCTTTCTTT
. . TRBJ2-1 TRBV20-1 CSANHNVQFF TGCAGTGCTAATCACAATGTGCAGTTCTTC
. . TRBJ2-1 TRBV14 CASSQDEGTRHNEQFF TGTGCCAGCAGCCAAGATGAGGGGACTCGACACAATGAGCAGTTCTTC
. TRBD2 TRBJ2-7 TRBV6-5 CASSYWTSSEQYF TGTGCCAGCAGTTACTGGACTAGCTCGGAGCAGTACTTC
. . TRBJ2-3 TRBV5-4 CASSLQRTDTQYF TGTGCCAGCAGCTTGCAGAGGACAGATACGCAGTATTTT
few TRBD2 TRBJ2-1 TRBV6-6 CASTPSGKEPYNEQFF TGTGCCAGCACCCCAAGCGGGAAGGAACCCTACAATGAGCAGTTCTTC
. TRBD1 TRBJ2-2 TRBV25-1 CASSPYRGRNTGELFF TGTGCCAGCAGTCCCTACAGGGGGCGCAACACCGGGGAGCTGTTTTTT
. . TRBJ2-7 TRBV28 CASSLVQADGWVYEQYF TGTGCCAGCAGTTTAGTACAGGCGGACGGCTGGGTTTACGAGCAGTACTTC
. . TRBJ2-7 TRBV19 CASSPSGYEQYF TGTGCCAGTAGCCCAAGCGGCTACGAGCAGTACTTC
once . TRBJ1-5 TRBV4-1 CASSQWQNSNQPQHF TGCGCCAGCAGCCAGTGGCAGAATAGCAATCAGCCCCAGCATTTT
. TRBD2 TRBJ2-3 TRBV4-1 CASSPSGVPQYF TGCGCCAGCAGCCCTAGCGGGGTACCCCAATATTTT
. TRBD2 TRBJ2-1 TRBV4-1 CASSQDWLAGSGEQFF TGCGCCAGCAGCCAAGATTGGCTAGCGGGGTCAGGCGAGCAGTTCTTC
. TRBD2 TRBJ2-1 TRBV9 CASSILGLAGERFYNEQFF TGTGCCAGCAGCATCCTCGGACTAGCGGGAGAGCGGTTCTACAATGAGCAGTTCTTC
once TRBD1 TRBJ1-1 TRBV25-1 CASSRTGRPEAFF TGTGCCAGCAGTAGGACAGGGAGGCCTGAAGCTTTCTTT
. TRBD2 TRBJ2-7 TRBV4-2 CASSLGTSGSIYEQYF TGTGCCAGCAGCCTAGGGACTAGCGGGAGCATCTACGAGCAGTACTTC
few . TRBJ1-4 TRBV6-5 CASSPEGGGDEKLFF TGTGCCAGCAGCCCCGAGGGTGGGGGGGATGAAAAACTGTTTTTT
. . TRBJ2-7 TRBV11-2 CASSPHREREQYF TGTGCCAGCAGCCCCCACAGGGAACGCGAGCAGTACTTC
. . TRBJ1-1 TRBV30 CAWTPDVRGRWNTEAFF TGTGCCTGGACCCCAGATGTGAGAGGTCGGTGGAACACTGAAGCTTTCTTT
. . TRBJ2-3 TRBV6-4 CASSPNGGRYQTGDTQYF TGTGCCAGCAGTCCAAATGGGGGCCGCTATCAAACGGGAGATACGCAGTATTTT